The sequence of this T cell receptor beta chain was determined in a study of blood T cell repertoires in COVID-19. Across the study: Acute-phase and convalescent COVID-19 samples originated in the United States, Italy and Spain. In each case, the material was cDNA or gDNA derived from T cells, B-cell-depleted T cells, or PBMCs.

In the study's own analysis: Amplification from reference gene primers served as the basis for estimated nucleated cell counts. The table came from immunoSEQ multiplex PCR; TCRdb's copy has only in-frame clones and leaves some out. D and trimming come from the DNA, and the V and J calls and clone size come from that table. The sample contains around 81,000 clones, over 80% of which appear only once. The J segment lost 8 bases and the V segment lost 6 bases, leaving 7 bases of the junction unmatched. From germline, CDR1 is SGHTA and CDR2 FQGNSA. The CDR3 extends over 13 amino acids. Sequenced sample: peripheral blood. The sequence was collected from a man in his fifties with acute or convalescent COVID-19. V usage is TRBV7-2 and J usage is TRBJ2-1, with 7 bases lining up with TRBD2. CDR3 sequence (DNA): TGTGCCAGCAGAGGACTAGTATACCATGAGCAGTTCTTC. Translation: CASRGLVYHEQFF. The complete variable domain, with remaining parts taken from reference TRBV7-2 and TRBJ2-1, reads GAGVSQSPSNKVTEKGKDVELRCDPISGHTALYWYRQSLGQGLEFLIYFQGNSAPDKSGLPSDRFSAERTGGSVSTLTIQRTQQEDSAVYLCASRGLVYHEQFFGPGTRLTVL.